This TCR beta chain came from a study of beta chain features in type 1 diabetes. The entirety of the isolated RNA underwent reverse transcription, so expressed TCRB transcripts were sequenced. Data came from immunoSEQ multiplex PCR; TCRdb stores just in-frame clones and leaves some out. The sample lists under 400,000 clones; roughly 12% were seen once. The ends were cut back, 6 bases at V and 2 bases at J, with 14 bases in the middle. Germline loops: CDR1 MNHEY, CDR2 SVGAGI. The CDR3 length is 14 residues. This TCR was recovered from a young man in good health. The rearrangement links TRBV6-5 to TRBJ2-7; a possible D gene is TRBD2 (5 bases). Sequencing was done on a sample of naive CD4+ T cells from blood. The DNA of the CDR3 is TGTGCCAGCAGCCTTAGAGGGCGTCCCTACGAGCAGTACTTC. Amino acid sequence: CASSLRGRPYEQYF.